A single sample is the source of the 14 T cell receptor beta chains below, sequenced in a study of control samples from healthy donors and cancer patients. Libraries were prepared by immunoSEQ multiplex PCR; TCRdb keeps only in-frame clonotypes and omits some of them. This sample has around 41,000 clones; approximately 94% occur once, and the top ten carry about 24%. The material sequenced was blood. These receptors all stem from a man between 60 and 70 years old in good health.

This clone was counted only a few times. The CDR3 DNA follows: TGTGCCAGCAGCGAAAGTACAGGGGCTCTTAATCAGCCCCAGCATTTT. Its translation: CASSESTGALNQPQHF. V is TRBV7-9 and J is TRBJ1-5; 7 nucleotides line up with TRBD1. The CDR3 totals 16 residues. V shed 5 bases and J 4 bases; nucleotides not matched to a gene: 11. Germline V CDR1 and CDR2: SEHNR, FQNEAQ (reference sequence).

J is TRBJ2-7 and V is TRBV6-5; 10 nucleotides line up with TRBD1. This CDR3 spans 14 amino acids. CDR1 is MNHEY and CDR2 is SVGAGI in the germline V gene. Trimming took 5 bases from V and 9 from J; bases not matched to a gene: 10. The DNA for the CDR3 is TGTGCCAGCAGTCCGACAGGGGGCCTGGTGGGGCAGTACTTC. Its protein is CASSPTGGLVGQYF.

The chain carries TRBV6-5 and TRBJ2-5; 7 positions agree with TRBD2. Trimming removed 6 bases from V and 3 bases from J; junction bases left unmatched: 4. The germline V gene encodes CDR1 MNHEY and CDR2 SVGAGI. This CDR3 spans 13 amino acids. This chain's CDR3 is CASRLGGEETQYF. The CDR3 DNA reads TGTGCCAGCAGGCTTGGGGGGGAAGAGACCCAGTACTTC.

The chain combines TRBV28 with TRBJ2-7; TRBD2 aligns across 10 bases. Trimming cost V 5 bases and J 5 bases; bases outside gene matches: 9. Germline V CDR1 and CDR2: MDHEN, SYDVKM. The CDR3 length is 15 residues. CDR3 DNA sequence: TGTGCCAGCAGTGCAGTTGGAGCGGGAGGGGACGAGCAGTACTTC. Its protein is CASSAVGAGGDEQYF.

The chain joins TRBV15 to TRBJ2-7, with TRBD2 matching over 7 bases. Unmatched junction bases numbered 6, after V lost 8 bases and J lost 2 bases. The CDR3 has 13 amino acids. CDR1 is LNHNV, CDR2 YYDKDF, per germline (reference sequence). The CDR3 DNA reads TGTGCCACCGGGGGGGAGGGAGCCTACGAGCAGTACTTC. Encoded protein: CATGGEGAYEQYF.

The chain links TRBV7-2 to TRBJ2-3; TRBD2 aligns across 7 bases. CDR1 and CDR2 (germline): SGHTA, FQGNSA. The CDR3 has 15 amino acids. Losses at the gene ends were 0 bases for V and 5 bases for J; bases not matched to a gene: 5. The CDR3 DNA reads as TGTGCCAGCAGCTTAGCGGGAGGGCTGGTAGATACGCAGTATTTT. Translated, it gives CASSLAGGLVDTQYF.

The chain has TRBV7-2 and TRBJ1-1; D is undetermined. The V and J ends lost 1 base and 1 base respectively, with 4 bases between them. CDR1 and CDR2 from the germline V gene are SGHTA and FQGNSA. The CDR3 consists of 13 residues. CDR3 nucleotides: TGTGCCAGCAGCTTAGGCCAGAACACTGAAGCTTTCTTT. Amino acids: CASSLGQNTEAFF. Together with reference TRBV7-2 and TRBJ1-1, the CDR3 gives the full variable domain: GAGVSQSPSNKVTEKGKDVELRCDPISGHTALYWYRQSLGQGLEFLIYFQGNSAPDKSGLPSDRFSAERTGGSVSTLTIQRTQQEDSAVYLCASSLGQNTEAFFGQGTRLTVV.

The rearrangement uses TRBV6-5 and TRBJ1-2; D unresolved. Trimming removed 5 bases at V and 5 bases at J, with 18 bases between. This CDR3 comprises 15 residues. Germline CDR1 is MNHEY and CDR2 is SVGAGI. CDR3 in DNA: TGTGCCAGCAGTCCGTATACAGCGCTGACGTATGGCTACACCTTC. Its protein is CASSPYTALTYGYTF.

The chain couples TRBV6-6 to TRBJ2-5; tentative D call: TRBD2 (5 bases). The CDR3 runs to 12 residues. Germline loops: CDR1 MNHNY, CDR2 SVGAGI (reference sequence). Trimming shortened V by 8 bases and J by 5 bases, and 12 bases separated the two germline ends. CDR3 protein: CASGPVAETQYF. The CDR3 nucleotides read TGTGCCAGCGGACCTGTAGCGGAGACCCAGTACTTC.

The chain recombines TRBV10-1 with TRBJ1-1, with 12 nucleotides matching TRBD1. This CDR3 spans 13 amino acids. V was clipped by 4 bases and J by 12 bases; unmatched bases: 6. In germline, CDR1 is WNHNN, CDR2 SYGVQD (reference sequence). CDR3: CASSGGQGARTFF. The CDR3 DNA follows: TGCGCCAGCAGTGGGGGACAGGGGGCTCGAACTTTCTTT.

This chain joins TRBV4-1 and TRBJ2-7, with unresolved D. The CDR3 loop spans 12 amino acids. Germline CDR1 reads MGHRA; CDR2 reads YSYEKL. V was pared by 3 bases and J by 7 bases, with 10 bases between. CDR3 protein: CASSHPIGEQYF. The CDR3, as DNA: TGCGCCAGCAGCCACCCTATAGGGGAGCAGTACTTC.

This chain uses TRBV7-9 with TRBJ2-7, with D maybe TRBD2 (5 bases). Germline CDR1 and CDR2: SEHNR and FQNEAQ (reference sequence). V dropped 0 bases and J dropped 5 bases, with 11 bases sitting between them. This CDR3 spans 14 amino acids. In nucleotides, the CDR3 is TGTGCCAGCAGCTTAGCGGGCGGGTCCCACGAGCAGTACTTC. It encodes CASSLAGGSHEQYF. The whole variable domain, remainder taken from reference TRBV7-9 and TRBJ2-7, is DTGVSQNPRHKITKRGQNVTFRCDPISEHNRLYWYRQTLGQGPEFLTYFQNEAQLEKSRLLSDRFSAERPKGSFSTLEIQRTEQGDSAMYLCASSLAGGSHEQYFGPGTRLTVT.

CDR3 protein: CASSLAGNTEAFF. The CDR3 DNA reads as TGTGCCAGCAGCTTGGCTGGTAACACTGAAGCTTTCTTT. The rearrangement joins TRBV5-4 to TRBJ1-1; D is undetermined. Germline V CDR1 and CDR2: SGHNT, YYREEE (reference sequence). The length of the CDR3 is 13 residues. Trimming left V 0 bases short and J 2 bases short, with 5 bases between.

The rearrangement joins TRBV5-5 to TRBJ2-7; D gene uncertain. The CDR3 length is 15 residues. V was clipped by 1 base and J by 6 bases, with 17 bases between them. Germline V lookup: CDR1 SGHKS, CDR2 YYEKEE (reference sequence). Here the CDR3 DNA reads TGTGCCAGCAGCTTGTATTCGTTGGGTTACGGCGAGCAGTACTTC. This encodes CASSLYSLGYGEQYF. The full variable domain, rest sourced from reference TRBV5-5 and TRBJ2-7, is DAGVTQSPTHLIKTRGQQVTLRCSPISGHKSVSWYQQVLGQGPQFIFQYYEKEERGRGNFPDRFSARQFPNYSSELNVNALLLGDSALYLCASSLYSLGYGEQYFGPGTRLTVT.